This T cell receptor beta chain appears in the sequencing data of a study of blood T cell repertoires in COVID-19 (dated by TCRdb to 2019 to 2021). At the level of the whole study: Collaborator samples came from the United States, Italy and Spain and covered acute and convalescent phases of COVID-19. Subjects who had been exposed to COVID-19, were actively infected with it, or had recovered from it provided the deeply sampled blood TCRbeta repertoires that made up the dataset. Where available, HLA class I and class II types were obtained from metadata supplied by the sample provider rather than from assay-based typing. The samples were drawn from the first 160 participants of the ongoing ImmuneRACE study and from 950 to 1,500 subjects provided by 6 global collaborators. Nearly every sample came with metadata listing a de-identified subject ID, COVID-19 status, age in years and sex. The material from the prospective study consisted of cDNA or gDNA derived from T cells, B-cell-depleted T cells, or PBMCs. The repertoires were made available in a free public database intended to serve as a resource for research on the immune response to SARS-CoV-2.

The CDR3 starts with the cysteine, ends with the phenylalanine, and has 12 residues. The DNA shown is the 36-base CDR3, in frame from base 1. CDR1 and CDR2 (MNHEY, SVGAGI) derive from the germline V gene. V and J lose 7 bases and 3 bases, and a span of 9 bases separates them. In its sample, this clone was seen once. The antigen it recognizes is unknown. No base quality information exists; no much larger clone differs at one position. At the DNA level, this CDR3 is encoded by other sequences in the same sample as well. The collaborating institutions used their own protocols to collect whole blood in K2EDTA tubes. For TCRbeta analysis, collaborators shipped samples as frozen whole blood, isolated PBMCs, or DNA extracted from either of those sample types. The immunoSEQ Assay, a bias-controlled multiplex PCR, was used to amplify TCRbeta CDR3 regions from genomic DNA. The paper's data handling went like this. The number of nucleated cells in each sample was estimated from the amplification of reference gene primers within the assay. To quantify the absolute abundance of each unique TCRbeta CDR3 rearrangement, sequence reads were collapsed and filtered. For each sample, productive Simpson clonality was calculated by taking the square root of Simpson's diversity index across productive rearrangements. TCRdb stores this immuneACCESS table with in-frame sequences only. Part of the clones is absent; in the studies checked, under half of the shortfall reflects unresolved V genes, and no reason is known for the rest. V, J and clone size were drawn from that table, and D and trimming were deduced from the DNA. This sample holds 240,000 or so clones; over 70% were observed only once. 3.3% of the sample is held by the ten biggest clonotypes.

The paper as a whole reports these results and caveats: How much clinical and demographic metadata was included differed by source and by participant, and the metadata was provided uncurated.

The sequenced sample was peripheral blood. The receptor comes from a woman aged 80 or older with acute or convalescent COVID-19. The rearranged segments are TRBV6-5 and TRBJ1-2; the D gene is perhaps TRBD1, on 5 matching bases. The nucleotide sequence is TGTGCCAGCACTCCAGGGTACTATGGCTACACCTTC. The resulting protein is CASTPGYYGYTF.